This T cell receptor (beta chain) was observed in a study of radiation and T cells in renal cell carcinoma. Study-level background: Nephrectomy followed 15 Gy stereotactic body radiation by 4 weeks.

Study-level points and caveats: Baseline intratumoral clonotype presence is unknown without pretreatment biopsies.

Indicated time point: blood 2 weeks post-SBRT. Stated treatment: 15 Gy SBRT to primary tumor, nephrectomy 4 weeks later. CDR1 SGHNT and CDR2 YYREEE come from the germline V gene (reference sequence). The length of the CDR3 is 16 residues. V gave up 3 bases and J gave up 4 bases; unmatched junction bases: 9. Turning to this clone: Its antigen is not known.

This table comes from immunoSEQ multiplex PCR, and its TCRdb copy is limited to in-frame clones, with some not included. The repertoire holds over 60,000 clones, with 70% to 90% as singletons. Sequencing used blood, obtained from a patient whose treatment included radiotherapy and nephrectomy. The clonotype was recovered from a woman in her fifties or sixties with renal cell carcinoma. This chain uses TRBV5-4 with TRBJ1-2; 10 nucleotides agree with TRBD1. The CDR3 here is CASSWRLTGGGYGYTF. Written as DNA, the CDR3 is TGTGCCAGCAGCTGGAGACTGACAGGGGGCGGCTATGGCTACACCTTC.